What follows are 7 T cell receptor beta chains derived from one specimen sequenced in a study of T cell responses to AZD1222 COVID-19 vaccine. Generated by immunoSEQ multiplex PCR, the TCRdb table keeps only in-frame clones and is missing some. The table shows some 120,000 clones, with approximately 93% occurring only once. The material sequenced was peripheral blood, taken on day 0 of AZD1222 vaccination. These receptors came from an adult in good health.

The rearrangement uses TRBV6-5 and TRBJ1-6; no clear D. Germline loops: CDR1 MNHEY, CDR2 SVGAGI. The V and J ends lost 6 bases and 5 bases respectively, with 8 bases between them. CDR3 size: 13 residues. CDR3 region: CASSRYHNSPLHF. CDR3 sequence (DNA): TGTGCCAGCAGCCGGTACCATAATTCACCCCTCCACTTT.

The chain recombines TRBV15 with TRBJ2-5; D unresolved. CDR1 and CDR2 (germline): LNHNV, YYDKDF (reference sequence). Trimming took 0 bases from V and 2 from J, leaving 13 bases between them. The CDR3 contains 16 residues. The CDR3 DNA reads as TGTGCCACCAGCAGAGATAGGGTGGGCGCACAAGAGACCCAGTACTTC. Translation: CATSRDRVGAQETQYF.

This chain links TRBV6-5 with TRBJ1-2, with 7 nucleotides matching TRBD1. Looked up from germline, CDR1 is MNHEY and CDR2 is SVGAGI. The junction had 11 bases not matched to a gene; V was cut back by 6 bases and J by 7 bases. This CDR3 is 14 amino acids long. For the CDR3, the DNA is TGTGCCAGCAGACCCGCTCGGGACAGCGCTGGCTACACCTTC. Protein product: CASRPARDSAGYTF.

The rearrangement uses TRBV4-1 and TRBJ1-4; weak D call: TRBD1 (6 bases). This CDR3 has 19 residues. CDR1 and CDR2 from the germline V gene are MGHRA and YSYEKL. V was cut by 0 bases and J by 1 base, with 18 bases left in between. DNA of the CDR3: TGCGCCAGCAGCCAAGAGCTGGGGGACAAGGGAGTAACTAATGAAAAACTGTTTTTT. This gives the protein CASSQELGDKGVTNEKLFF.

The sample holds one count of this clone. For the CDR3, the DNA is TGTGCCGAAGAGGGGATGAACACTGAAGCTTTCTTT. Translating gives CAEEGMNTEAFF. This rearrangement joins TRBV2 to TRBJ1-1, with a weak D call TRBD1 (5 bases). V was cut by 11 bases and J by 0 bases, with 10 bases left in between. Per germline, CDR1 SNHLY and CDR2 FYNNEI. The CDR3 length is 12 residues.

J is TRBJ1-1 and V is TRBV5-6; 7 bases agree with TRBD1. Germline-derived CDR1 and CDR2 are SGHDT and YYEEEE. Germline trimming cut 6 bases from V and 5 bases from J; bases unmatched to any gene: 13. This CDR3 is built from 15 residues. CDR3 sequence reads: CASTNAKGGRTEAFF. CDR3 sequence (DNA): TGTGCCAGCACCAACGCTAAAGGGGGCCGGACTGAAGCTTTCTTT. Filled out from reference TRBV5-6 and TRBJ1-1, the complete variable domain reads DAGVTQSPTHLIKTRGQQVTLRCSPKSGHDTVSWYQQALGQGPQFIFQYYEEEERQRGNFPDRFSGHQFPNYSSELNVNALLLGDSALYLCASTNAKGGRTEAFFGQGTRLTVV.

The chain uses TRBV10-3 and TRBJ2-5; TRBD1 matches at 7 bases. The CDR3 spans 13 residues. Trimming at V came to 6 bases and at J to 5 bases, leaving 6 bases not matched to a gene. Germline V gives CDR1 ENHRY, CDR2 SYGVKD. The CDR3 DNA sequence: TGTGCCATCAGGCAGGGGGAACGGGAGACCCAGTACTTC. Translation: CAIRQGERETQYF.